This T cell receptor (beta chain) was captured by sequencing in a study of cytomegalovirus exposure and HLA in healthy donors. General study findings and limits: Reported results showed that the classifier diagnosed cytomegalovirus status with high specificity and sensitivity.

This clone has a single count. Its antigen is unidentified. Healthy donors of bone marrow made up the group. Unmatched junction bases numbered 8, after V lost 4 bases and J lost 4 bases. This CDR3 comprises 17 residues. Looked up from germline, CDR1 is SGHTA and CDR2 is FQGNSA. 13 Jbeta primers and 60 Vbeta primers were used for the PCR. Libraries were prepared by immunoSEQ multiplex PCR; TCRdb keeps only in-frame clonotypes and omits some of them. The sample lists around 100,000 clones; 77% were seen once. The sample taken for sequencing was PBMCs. V usage is TRBV7-2 and J usage is TRBJ2-2; TRBD2 agrees at 11 bases. This sequence was found in a male donor in good health and CMV-seropositive. The CDR3 region is CASSSSGTSGITGELFF. The CDR3 nucleotides read TGTGCCAGCAGCTCATCCGGGACTAGCGGTATCACCGGGGAGCTGTTTTTT.